Each of the 10 T cell receptor beta chains below was sequenced from the same sample in a study of control samples from healthy donors and cancer patients. Repertoires were generated with immunoSEQ multiplex PCR, while TCRdb's copy carries only in-frame clones and drops some. Found here are some 130,000 clones, roughly 94% of them singletons; the top ten hold roughly 4%. Source material: blood. Receptors were obtained from a young man in good health.

The rearrangement uses TRBV7-9 and TRBJ2-2; 10 bases fit TRBD2. CDR1 and CDR2 (germline): SEHNR, FQNEAQ (reference sequence). This CDR3 region has 14 residues. V dropped 4 bases and J dropped 4; count of bases not matched to a gene: 0. The CDR3 region is CASSSSGGTGELFF. The CDR3, as DNA: TGTGCCAGCAGCTCTAGCGGGGGCACCGGGGAGCTGTTTTTT.

J is TRBJ1-1 and V is TRBV4-1; TRBD1 might be the D (5 bases). V lost 6 bases and J lost 0, with 23 bases in between. Per germline, CDR1 MGHRA and CDR2 YSYEKL. This CDR3 is 18 amino acids long. CDR3 nucleotide sequence: TGCGCCAGCAGTAAAGCCGGAAACCTGGGGGATATGAACACTGAAGCTTTCTTT. Its protein product is CASSKAGNLGDMNTEAFF.

This chain connects TRBV5-1 to TRBJ2-1; D gene uncertain. The V gene lost 1 base and the J gene lost 2 bases, with 10 bases spanning the gap. This CDR3 comprises 15 residues. Germline V CDR1 and CDR2: SGHRS, YFSETQ. CDR3 nucleotides: TGCGCCAGCAGCTTGCAAGCTAATACCTACAATGAGCAGTTCTTC. This encodes CASSLQANTYNEQFF.

The chain has TRBV4-1 and TRBJ1-1, with TRBD1 as a possible D gene (6 bases). Trimming left V 1 base short and J 3 bases short, with 9 bases between. CDR1 MGHRA and CDR2 YSYEKL come from the germline V gene. The CDR3 contains 14 residues. The DNA of the CDR3 is TGCGCCAGCAGCCAAGGCGGGGGCGACACTGAAGCTTTCTTT. It encodes CASSQGGGDTEAFF.

Worth noting for this clone: Since no conserved phenylalanine or tryptophan closes the CDR3, a read error is the likely cause. Because the CDR3's place on the DNA is in doubt, the DNA is left out and the CDR3 is given as listed by TCRdb. V and J are TRBV21-1 and TRBJ1-1. TRBV21-1 is a pseudogene segment. The CDR3 is made up of 10 amino acids, end residues included. CDR3 sequence reads: CASSNHPQEG.

The chain joins TRBV5-1 to TRBJ2-7; TRBD1 or TRBD2 may be the D gene (5 bases each). The germline V gene encodes CDR1 SGHRS and CDR2 YFSETQ. The length of the CDR3 is 15 residues. The V gene lost 0 bases and the J gene lost 2 bases, with 12 bases spanning the gap. CDR3 nucleotides: TGCGCCAGCAGCTTGGGCCCCGGGGCAACCTACGAGCAGTACTTC. This encodes CASSLGPGATYEQYF.

V is TRBV7-2 and J is TRBJ2-7; TRBD2 aligns across 7 bases. The CDR3 covers 13 residues. The V gene's germline CDR1 is SGHTA and CDR2 FQGNSA. Trimming cost V 1 base and J 6 bases; bases outside gene matches: 3. The CDR3 DNA follows: TGTGCCAGCAGCTTAGGTGGGGGGGTCGAGCAGTACTTC. Its protein is CASSLGGGVEQYF.

The chain uses TRBV6-1 and TRBJ2-6; a weak D match, TRBD2 (5 bases). This CDR3 has 18 amino acids. Germline V gene lookup returns CDR1 MNHNS and CDR2 SASEGT. V lost 3 bases, J lost 0 bases, and 15 bases lay in between. The CDR3 DNA sequence: TGTGCCAGCAGTGACACCAGGAGGCGTTCCTCTGGGGCCAACGTCCTGACTTTC. It encodes CASSDTRRRSSGANVLTF.

The gene calls are TRBV15 and TRBJ1-5; D remains ambiguous. The CDR3 sequence is 12 residues long. V was pared by 3 bases and J by 4 bases, with 4 bases between. CDR1 is LNHNV and CDR2 is YYDKDF in the germline V gene (reference sequence). CDR3 coding DNA: TGTGCCACCAGCAGGCTTAATCAGCCCCAGCATTTT. As protein: CATSRLNQPQHF.

V gene TRBV7-3 combines with J gene TRBJ2-1; tentative D call: TRBD2 (7 bases). Germline CDR1 is SGHTA and CDR2 is FQGTGA. The CDR3 is made up of 14 amino acids. V dropped 2 bases and J dropped 5 bases, with 10 bases sitting between them. In DNA form, the CDR3 reads TGTGCCAGCAGCTTAGCGGGGGACAACAATGAGCAGTTCTTC. Protein sequence: CASSLAGDNNEQFF.